Listed below are T cell receptor beta chains from one sample, sequenced in a study of blood T cell repertoires in COVID-19. Produced via immunoSEQ multiplex PCR; TCRdb's table is partial and in-frame only. The sample consists of about 260,000 clones, around 90% of them appearing once. The sequencing sample was made of peripheral blood. The receptors shown here come from an older woman with COVID-19, enrolled during active disease. The CDR3 runs from the conserved cysteine through the conserved F or W. Each record gives: clone size, J gene, V gene, CDR3 protein. Clone size is shown for a subset of rows, as once, few, many or a class of expanded clone.

- TRBJ2-1 TRBV7-2 CASSLASGTPNEQFF
- TRBJ1-1 TRBV9 CASSVSTVNTEAFF
- TRBJ1-2 TRBV2 CASSEMGQGLGGYTF
- TRBJ1-2 TRBV19 CASSIEQPALNYGYTF
- TRBJ1-2 TRBV4-1 CASSQGPPPNYGYTF
few TRBJ1-2 TRBV6-2/TRBV6-3 CASSYPVLAYGYTF
- TRBJ2-7 TRBV1 CTSSQDLPGLRSCSYEQYF
- TRBJ1-1 TRBV4-1 CASSHRTGGNTEAFF
- TRBJ1-1 TRBV29-1 CSVEGRRGPNTEAFF
- TRBJ2-1 TRBV9 CASAVLAGEDEQFF
- TRBJ2-7 TRBV7-2 CASSGTGGSREQYF
- TRBJ1-2 TRBV27 CASSLGTGGANYGYTF
- TRBJ2-7 TRBV19 CASGQGTTYEQYF
once TRBJ2-1 TRBV27 CASTLLASGSRRNEQFF
- TRBJ1-2 TRBV28 CASRRGPYGYTF
- TRBJ2-3 TRBV7-8 CASSLSRTSGMGMVAQYF
- TRBJ2-7 TRBV5-4 CASSLGGGKNEQYF
- TRBJ1-2 TRBV5-4 CASSADSLRYRGYTF
- TRBJ1-2 TRBV3-1/TRBV3-2 CASSQVALAYGYTF
- TRBJ1-3 TRBV3-1/TRBV3-2 CASSQDGELPSGNTIYF
- TRBJ2-2 TRBV12-3/TRBV12-4 CASTATRSGELFF
- TRBJ2-1 TRBV30 CAWSVRATYNEQFF
- TRBJ1-1 TRBV19 CASKGRVNTEAFF
- TRBJ1-2 TRBV4-1 CASSHGTYGYTF
- TRBJ1-2 TRBV7-2 CASSEGQGRSGYTF
- TRBJ1-2 TRBV5-1 CASSLGAPMRTSGYTF
few TRBJ1-6 TRBV28 CASTLTGDYSPLHF
- TRBJ2-5 TRBV20-1 CSREAQETQYF
- TRBJ2-5 TRBV6-6 CASTNPGTQYF
- TRBJ2-2 TRBV18 CASSPQGGAGELFF
few TRBJ2-3 TRBV15 CATSREYGRVSTDTQYF
- TRBJ1-2 TRBV10-3 CAISDPDRSGYTF
- TRBJ1-1 TRBV19 CASRRGDSLNTEAFF
- TRBJ2-7 TRBV6-2/TRBV6-3 CASSYSTRDRVHLRLSYEQYF
few TRBJ2-2 TRBV27 CASTKLLIAGTNTGELFF
- TRBJ2-7 TRBV6-2/TRBV6-3 CASSTRDRVAYEQYF
- TRBJ2-5 TRBV2 CASLLAGRQETQYF
- TRBJ2-3 TRBV28 CASRGGGKHTDTQYF
- TRBJ1-2 TRBV25-1 CASSTRGGLYYGYTF
- TRBJ2-3 TRBV5-1 CASSSSRAVSSTDTQYF
- TRBJ2-3 TRBV5-1 CASSLGLAGGRNSDTQYF
- TRBJ2-3 TRBV10-1 CASSESKSGGTDTQYF
- TRBJ2-5 TRBV27 CASSIAGGETQYF
- TRBJ2-2 TRBV7-8 CASSQRVSASGIAGELFF